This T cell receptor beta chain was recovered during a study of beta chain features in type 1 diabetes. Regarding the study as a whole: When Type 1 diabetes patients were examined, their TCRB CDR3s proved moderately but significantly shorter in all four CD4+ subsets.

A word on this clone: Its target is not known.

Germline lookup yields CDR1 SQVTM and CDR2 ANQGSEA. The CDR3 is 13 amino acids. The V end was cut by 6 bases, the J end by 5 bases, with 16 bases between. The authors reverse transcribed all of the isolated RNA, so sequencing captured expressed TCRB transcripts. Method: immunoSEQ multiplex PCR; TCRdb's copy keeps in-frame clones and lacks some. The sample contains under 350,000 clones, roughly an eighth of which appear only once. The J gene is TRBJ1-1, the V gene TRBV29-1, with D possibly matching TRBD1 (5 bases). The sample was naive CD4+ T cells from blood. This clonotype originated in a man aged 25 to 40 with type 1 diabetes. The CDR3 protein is CSVATALGTEAFF. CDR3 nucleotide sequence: TGCAGCGTGGCGACAGCCTTAGGGACTGAAGCTTTCTTT. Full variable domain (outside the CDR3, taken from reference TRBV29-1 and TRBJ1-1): SAVISQKPSRDICQRGTSLTIQCQVDSQVTMMFWYRQQPGQSLTLIATANQGSEATYESGFVIDKFPISRPNLTFSTLTVSNMSPEDSSIYLCSVATALGTEAFFGQGTRLTVV.